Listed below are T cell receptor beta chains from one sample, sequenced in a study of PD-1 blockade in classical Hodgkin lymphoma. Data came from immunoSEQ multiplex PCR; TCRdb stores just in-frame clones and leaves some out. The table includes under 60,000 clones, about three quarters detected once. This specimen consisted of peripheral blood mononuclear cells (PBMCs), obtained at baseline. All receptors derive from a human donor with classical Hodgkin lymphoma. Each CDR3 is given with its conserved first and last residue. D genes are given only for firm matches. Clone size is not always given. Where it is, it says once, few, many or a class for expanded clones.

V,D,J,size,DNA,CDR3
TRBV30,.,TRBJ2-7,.,TGTGCCTGGAGTAACTCAGGCCGGTACGAGCAGTACTTC,CAWSNSGRYEQYF
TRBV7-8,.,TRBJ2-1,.,TGTGCCAGCAGCTATCACACGGATTCCTACAATGAGCAGTTCTTC,CASSYHTDSYNEQFF
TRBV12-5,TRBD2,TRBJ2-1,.,TGTGCTAGTGGTCCGCGGTTTAGCGGGAGTTACAATGAGCAGTTCTTC,CASGPRFSGSYNEQFF
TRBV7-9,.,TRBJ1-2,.,TGTGCCAGCAGCTTAGGTCCACAGGGCAACTATGGCTACACCTTC,CASSLGPQGNYGYTF
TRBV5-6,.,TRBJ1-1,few,TGTGCCAGCACCAAAGGAGTGACAGAAGCTTTCTTT,CASTKGVTEAFF
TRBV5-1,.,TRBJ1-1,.,TGCGCCAGCAGAACTGGGGGGAACACTGAAGCTTTCTTT,CASRTGGNTEAFF
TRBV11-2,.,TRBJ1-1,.,TGTGCCAGCAGCTTTAACAGGGTGAACACTGAAGCTTTCTTT,CASSFNRVNTEAFF
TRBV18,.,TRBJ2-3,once,TGTGCCAGCTCACCAGTGACTAACACAGATACGCAGTATTTT,CASSPVTNTDTQYF
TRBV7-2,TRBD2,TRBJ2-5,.,TGTGCCAGCAGCCTAGCGGGGGGGACCCAAGAGACCCAGTACTTC,CASSLAGGTQETQYF
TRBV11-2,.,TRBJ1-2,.,TGTGCCAGCAGCATCGGGACATCGCTTAACTATGGCTACACCTTC,CASSIGTSLNYGYTF
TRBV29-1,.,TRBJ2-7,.,TGCAGCGTTGATCAGGAAAATTCCTACGAGCAGTACTTC,CSVDQENSYEQYF
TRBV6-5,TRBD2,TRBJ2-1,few,TGTGCCAGCAGCTCGGGACTAGCGGGAGGGCGAAAGTTCTTC,CASSSGLAGGRKFF
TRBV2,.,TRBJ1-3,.,TGTGCCAGCAGCGACCGACTCTGGGCGAGCTCTGGAAACACCATATATTTT,CASSDRLWASSGNTIYF
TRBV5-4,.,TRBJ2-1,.,TGTGCCAGCAGCTCCCTTTTAGTCCTGGGCAATGAGCAGTTCTTC,CASSSLLVLGNEQFF
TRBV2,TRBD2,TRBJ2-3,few,TGTGCCAGCAGTGGGGGGCTAGCGGGAGCTCAAGGAACAGATACGCAGTATTTT,CASSGGLAGAQGTDTQYF
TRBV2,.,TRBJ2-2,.,TGTGCCAGCAGTGGAATAATGGACACCGGGGAGCTGTTTTTT,CASSGIMDTGELFF
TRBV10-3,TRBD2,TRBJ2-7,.,TGTGCCATCAGTAGCGGGACTCCCTACGAGCAGTACTTC,CAISSGTPYEQYF
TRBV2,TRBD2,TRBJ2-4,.,TGTGCCAGCAGTGAAGATGCGGGAGGGGGAAAAAACATTCAGTACTTC,CASSEDAGGGKNIQYF
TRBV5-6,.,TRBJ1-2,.,TGTGCCAGCAGGGAAGGTTATAACTATGGCTACACCTTC,CASREGYNYGYTF
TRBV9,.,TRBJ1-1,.,TGTGCCAGCAGTGCCACGGGGCGCGTAAACACTGAAGCTTTCTTT,CASSATGRVNTEAFF
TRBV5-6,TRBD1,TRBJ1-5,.,TGTGCCAGCAGCCTATTTGACAGGGTCAATCAGCCCCAGCATTTT,CASSLFDRVNQPQHF
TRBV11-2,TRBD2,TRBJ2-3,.,TGTGCCAGCAGCTTAGCCTCGGGACTAGCGGGGGGGGAGACAGATACGCAGTATTTT,CASSLASGLAGGETDTQYF
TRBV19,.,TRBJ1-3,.,TGTGCCAGTAGTATCAATTGGGGCTCTGGAAACACCATATATTTT,CASSINWGSGNTIYF
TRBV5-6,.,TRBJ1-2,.,TGTGCCAGCAGCCCCCTGGGAGGGGCGAAACGGGAAGGCTACACCTTC,CASSPLGGAKREGYTF
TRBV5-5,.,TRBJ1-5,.,TGTGCCAGCAGCTTACAGGGAGAGAGGAGCAATCAGCCCCAGCATTTT,CASSLQGERSNQPQHF
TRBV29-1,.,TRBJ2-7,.,TGCAGCGTTGCAACAGGTTTACCCTTCTACGAGCAGTACTTC,CSVATGLPFYEQYF
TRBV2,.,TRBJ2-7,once,TGTGCCAGCAGTGAAGACGGAACCCTGTACGAGCAGTACTTC,CASSEDGTLYEQYF
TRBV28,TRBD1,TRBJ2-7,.,TGTGCCAGCAGTTTAACAGGGGGGTCCTACGAGCAGTACTTC,CASSLTGGSYEQYF
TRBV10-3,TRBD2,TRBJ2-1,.,TGTGCCATCAGTGAGTCGAGGGGGACTAGCGGGACTTACAATGAGCAGTTCTTC,CAISESRGTSGTYNEQFF
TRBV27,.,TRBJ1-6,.,TGTGCCAGCAGTTTATGGGTGGTTGGGGACTCCTATAATTCACCCCTCCACTTT,CASSLWVVGDSYNSPLHF
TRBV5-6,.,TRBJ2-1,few,TGTGCCAGCAGCTTGCGGGGGGCGGGTTACAATGAGCAGTTCTTC,CASSLRGAGYNEQFF
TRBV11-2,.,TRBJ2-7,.,TGTGCCAGCAGCTCCCAGGGGAAGTACTACGAGCAGTACTTC,CASSSQGKYYEQYF
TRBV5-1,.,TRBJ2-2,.,TGCGCCAGCAGCTTTGGACAGACGAACACCGGGGAGCTGTTTTTT,CASSFGQTNTGELFF
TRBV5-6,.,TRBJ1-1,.,TGTGCCAGCAGCTTTCCCCCTCCGGGAGGGGGGCTCACTGAAGCTTTCTTT,CASSFPPPGGGLTEAFF
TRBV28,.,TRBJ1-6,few,TGTGCCAGCAGTTACGAGGGATCGGGATCACCCCTCCACTTT,CASSYEGSGSPLHF
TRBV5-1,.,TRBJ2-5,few,TGCGCCAGCAGCTTGCAGGGAGCCAGGGAGACCCAGTACTTC,CASSLQGARETQYF
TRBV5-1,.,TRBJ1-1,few,TGCGCCAGCAGCTTGGATTCGGCCAACACTGAAGCTTTCTTT,CASSLDSANTEAFF
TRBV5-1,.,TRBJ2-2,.,TGCGCCAGCAGGTTAAGGGGGGAAGGCACCGGGGAGCTGTTTTTT,CASRLRGEGTGELFF
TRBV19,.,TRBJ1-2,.,TGTGCCAGTAGTATGTGGGGTAACTATGGCTACACCTTC,CASSMWGNYGYTF
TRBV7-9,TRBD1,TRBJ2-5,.,TGTGCCAGCAGTACAGGGGGAGAAGTGGAGACCCAGTACTTC,CASSTGGEVETQYF
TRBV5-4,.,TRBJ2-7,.,TGTGCCAGCAGCTTGGATGCGTACGAGCAGTACTTC,CASSLDAYEQYF
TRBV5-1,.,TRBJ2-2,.,TGCGCCAGCAGCGTGGGACATACCACCGGGGAGCTGTTTTTT,CASSVGHTTGELFF
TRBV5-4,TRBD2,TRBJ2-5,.,TGTGCCAGCAGCGTGGGACTAGCGGGAGAAGAGACCCAGTACTTC,CASSVGLAGEETQYF
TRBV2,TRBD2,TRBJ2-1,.,TGTGCCAGCAGTGAAACCCCTAGCGGTGGGTTCTTC,CASSETPSGGFF
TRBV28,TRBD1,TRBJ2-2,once,TGTGCCAGCAGTCCACGGACAGGGCGGGAATACACCGGGGAGCTGTTTTTT,CASSPRTGREYTGELFF
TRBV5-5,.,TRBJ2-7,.,TGTGCCAGCAGCTTGCTAGTCTCCTCCGAGCAGTACTTC,CASSLLVSSEQYF
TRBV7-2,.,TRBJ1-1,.,TGTGCCAGCAGCTTAGATCCCGGTATGAACACTGAAGCTTTCTTT,CASSLDPGMNTEAFF